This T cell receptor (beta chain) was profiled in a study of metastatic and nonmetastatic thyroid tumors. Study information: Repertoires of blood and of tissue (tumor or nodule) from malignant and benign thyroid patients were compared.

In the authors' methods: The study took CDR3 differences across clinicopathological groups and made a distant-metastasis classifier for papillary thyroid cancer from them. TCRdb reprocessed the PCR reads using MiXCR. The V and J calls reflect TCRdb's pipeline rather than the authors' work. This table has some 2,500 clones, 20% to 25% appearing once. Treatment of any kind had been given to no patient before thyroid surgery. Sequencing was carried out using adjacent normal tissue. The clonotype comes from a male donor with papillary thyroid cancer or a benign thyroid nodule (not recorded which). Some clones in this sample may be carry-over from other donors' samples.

DNA of the CDR3: TGCAGTGCTCATCCTCAGGGAAAGACTTTCTTT. This sequence encodes CSAHPQGKTFF. This chain uses TRBV20-1 with TRBJ1-1; a weak D match, TRBD1 (5 bases). Germline CDR1 is DFQATT and CDR2 is SNEGSKA (reference sequence). There are 11 residues in the CDR3. The V end lost 5 bases, the J end lost 12 bases, and 16 bases lay between the germline ends.